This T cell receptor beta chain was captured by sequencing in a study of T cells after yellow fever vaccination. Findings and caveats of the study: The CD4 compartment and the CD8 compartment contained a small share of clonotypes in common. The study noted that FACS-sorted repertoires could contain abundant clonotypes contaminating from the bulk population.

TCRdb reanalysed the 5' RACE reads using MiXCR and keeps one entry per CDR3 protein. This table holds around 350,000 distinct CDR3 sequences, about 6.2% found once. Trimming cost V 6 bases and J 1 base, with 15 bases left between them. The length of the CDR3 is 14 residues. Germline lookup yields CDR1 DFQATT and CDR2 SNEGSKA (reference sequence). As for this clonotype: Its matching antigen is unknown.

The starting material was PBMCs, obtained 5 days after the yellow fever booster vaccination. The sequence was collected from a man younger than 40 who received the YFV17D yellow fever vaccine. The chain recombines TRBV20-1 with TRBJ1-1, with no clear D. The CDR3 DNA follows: TGCAGTGCCGCCAGGAGGCCGTCGAACACTGAAGCTTTCTTT. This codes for CSAARRPSNTEAFF.